This record covers a single T cell receptor (beta chain). The antigen is undetermined. The data were taken from a study of T-cell memory formation after mild COVID-19. Looking at the study overall: Clustering of TCRs was largely donor specific. Study outcomes and limitations: In second-wave clones peaking day 37, SARS-CoV-2 specificity remained unconfirmed.

In germline, CDR1 is SGHNT, CDR2 YENEEA. With 5 bases removed from V and 6 bases from J, the gap between germline ends came to 14 bases. The CDR3 loop spans 14 amino acids. TCRdb re-called the 5' RACE reads with MiXCR, one entry per CDR3 protein. This table has hundreds of thousands of distinct CDR3 sequences, about 19% appearing once. This clonotype was obtained from an adult woman who had mild COVID-19 (a few samples of this study predate the infection). Cell type and time point are not known. The sample was PBMCs or a T cell subset sorted from them (not recorded which). The chain links TRBV11-3 to TRBJ2-1; D gene unclear. The CDR3 loop is CASSPFPSSNEQFF. The CDR3 DNA reads as TGTGCCAGCAGCCCCTTCCCCAGTTCCAATGAGCAGTTCTTC.